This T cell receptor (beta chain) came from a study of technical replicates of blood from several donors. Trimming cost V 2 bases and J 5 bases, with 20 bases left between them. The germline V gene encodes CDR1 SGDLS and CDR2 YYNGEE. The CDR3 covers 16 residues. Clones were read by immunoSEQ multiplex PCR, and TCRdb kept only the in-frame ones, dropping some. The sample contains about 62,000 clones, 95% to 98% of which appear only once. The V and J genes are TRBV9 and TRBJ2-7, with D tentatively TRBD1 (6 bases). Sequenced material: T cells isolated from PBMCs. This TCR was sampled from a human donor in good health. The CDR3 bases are TGTGCCAGCAGCGTTTACTTGTCTGGGGGCTGGAACGAGCAGTACTTC. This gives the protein CASSVYLSGGWNEQYF.